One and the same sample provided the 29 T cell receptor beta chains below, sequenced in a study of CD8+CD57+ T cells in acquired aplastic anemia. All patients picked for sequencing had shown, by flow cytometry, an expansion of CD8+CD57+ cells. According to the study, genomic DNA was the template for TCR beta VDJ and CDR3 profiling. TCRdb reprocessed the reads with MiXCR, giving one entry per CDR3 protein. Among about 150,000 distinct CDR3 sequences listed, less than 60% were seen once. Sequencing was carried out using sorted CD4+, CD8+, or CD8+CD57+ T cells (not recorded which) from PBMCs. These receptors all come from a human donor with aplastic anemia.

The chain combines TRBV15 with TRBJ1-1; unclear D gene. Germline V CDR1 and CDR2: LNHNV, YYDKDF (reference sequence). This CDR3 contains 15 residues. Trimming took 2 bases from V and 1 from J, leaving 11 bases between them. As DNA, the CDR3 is TGTGCCACCAGCAGACCAATGGGAGGGAACACTGAAGCTTTCTTT. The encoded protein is CATSRPMGGNTEAFF.

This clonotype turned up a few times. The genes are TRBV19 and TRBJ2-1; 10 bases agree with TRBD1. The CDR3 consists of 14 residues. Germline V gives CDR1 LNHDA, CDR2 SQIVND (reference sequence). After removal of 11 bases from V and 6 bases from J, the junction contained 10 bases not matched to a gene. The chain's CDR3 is CAGSLRDRGNEQFF. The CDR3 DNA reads TGTGCCGGGTCCCTTCGGGACAGGGGCAATGAGCAGTTCTTC.

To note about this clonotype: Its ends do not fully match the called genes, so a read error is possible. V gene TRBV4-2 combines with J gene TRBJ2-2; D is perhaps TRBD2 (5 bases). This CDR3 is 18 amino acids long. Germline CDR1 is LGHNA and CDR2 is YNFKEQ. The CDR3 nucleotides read TGTGCCAGCAGCCAATCCCCACTGGGAGCCGAGAACACCGGGGAGCCGTTTTTT. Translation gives CASSQSPLGAENTGEPFF.

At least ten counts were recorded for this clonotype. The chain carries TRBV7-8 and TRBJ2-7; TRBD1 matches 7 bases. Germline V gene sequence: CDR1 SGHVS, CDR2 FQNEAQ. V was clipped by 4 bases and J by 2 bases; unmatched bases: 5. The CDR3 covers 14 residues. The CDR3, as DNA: TGTGCCAGCAGCTCCGGGACAGCTGCCTACGAGCAGTACTTC. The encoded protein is CASSSGTAAYEQYF.

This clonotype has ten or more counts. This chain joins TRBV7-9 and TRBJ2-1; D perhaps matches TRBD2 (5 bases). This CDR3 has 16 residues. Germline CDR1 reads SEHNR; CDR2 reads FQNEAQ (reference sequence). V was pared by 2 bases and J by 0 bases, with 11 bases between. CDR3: CASSLIGESSYNEQFF. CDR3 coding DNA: TGTGCCAGCAGCTTAATCGGGGAGAGCTCCTACAATGAGCAGTTCTTC.

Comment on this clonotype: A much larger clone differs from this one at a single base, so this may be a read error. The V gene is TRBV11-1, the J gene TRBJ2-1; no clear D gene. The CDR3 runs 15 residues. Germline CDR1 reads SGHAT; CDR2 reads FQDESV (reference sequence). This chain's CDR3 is CASSLGESSYNEQFF. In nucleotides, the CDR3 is TGTGCCAGCAGTTTAGGTGAGAGCTCCTACAATGAGCAGTTCTTC.

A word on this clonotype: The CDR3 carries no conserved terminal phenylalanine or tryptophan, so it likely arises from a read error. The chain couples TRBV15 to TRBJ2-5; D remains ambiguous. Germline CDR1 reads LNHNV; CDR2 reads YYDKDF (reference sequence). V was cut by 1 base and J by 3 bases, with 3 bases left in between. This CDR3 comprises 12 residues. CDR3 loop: CATSRAKETQYS. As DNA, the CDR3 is TGTGCCACCAGCAGAGCGAAAGAGACCCAGTACTCC.

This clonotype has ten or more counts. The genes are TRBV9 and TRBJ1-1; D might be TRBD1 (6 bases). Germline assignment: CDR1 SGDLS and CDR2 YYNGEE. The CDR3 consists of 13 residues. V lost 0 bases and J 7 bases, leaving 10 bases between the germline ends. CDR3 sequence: CASSVEGGGEAFF. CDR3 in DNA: TGTGCCAGCAGCGTAGAGGGGGGAGGTGAAGCTTTCTTT.

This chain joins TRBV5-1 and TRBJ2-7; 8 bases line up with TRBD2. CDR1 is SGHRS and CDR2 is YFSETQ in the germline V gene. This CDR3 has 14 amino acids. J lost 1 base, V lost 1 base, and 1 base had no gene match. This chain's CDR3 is CASSLTSGSYEQYF. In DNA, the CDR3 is TGCGCCAGCAGCTTGACTAGCGGTTCCTACGAGCAGTACTTC.

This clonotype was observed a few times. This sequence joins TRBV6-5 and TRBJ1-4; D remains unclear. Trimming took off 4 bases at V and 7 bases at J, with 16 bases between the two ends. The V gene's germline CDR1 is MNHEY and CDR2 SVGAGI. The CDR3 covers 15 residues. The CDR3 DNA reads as TGTGCCAGCAGTTCCCGGCCCTCGGCTAGTGAAAAACTGTTTTTT. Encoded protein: CASSSRPSASEKLFF.

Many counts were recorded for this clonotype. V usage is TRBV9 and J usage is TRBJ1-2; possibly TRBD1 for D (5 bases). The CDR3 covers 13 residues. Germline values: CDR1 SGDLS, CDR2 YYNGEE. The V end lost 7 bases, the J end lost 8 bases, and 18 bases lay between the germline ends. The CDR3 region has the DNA TGTGCCAGCTTTTCAGGGTCACATAAGGGCTACACCTTC. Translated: CASFSGSHKGYTF.

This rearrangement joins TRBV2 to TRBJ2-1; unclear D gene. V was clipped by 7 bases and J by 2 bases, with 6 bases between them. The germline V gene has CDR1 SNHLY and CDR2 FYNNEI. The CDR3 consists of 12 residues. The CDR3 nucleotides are TGTGCCAGCATAGGGCCCTACAATGAGCAGTTCTTC. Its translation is CASIGPYNEQFF.

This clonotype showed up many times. The CDR3 DNA reads as TGCAGCGTTGAAAAGGAGGAAGCTTTCTTT. Translation gives CSVEKEEAFF. V and J are TRBV29-1 and TRBJ1-1; D remains unclear. The V end was cut by 2 bases, the J end by 8 bases, with 6 bases between. The CDR3 is 10 amino acids. Looked up from germline, CDR1 is SQVTM and CDR2 is ANQGSEA.

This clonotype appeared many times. CDR3 in amino acids: CSARYQGGNIEWDQPQHF. Here the CDR3 DNA reads TGCAGTGCTAGATACCAGGGAGGTAATATAGAGTGGGATCAGCCCCAGCATTTT. This chain joins TRBV20-1 and TRBJ1-5; possibly TRBD1 for D (5 bases). Germline assignment: CDR1 DFQATT and CDR2 SNEGSKA (reference sequence). V was cut by 2 bases and J by 5 bases, with 25 bases left in between. The CDR3 runs to 18 residues.

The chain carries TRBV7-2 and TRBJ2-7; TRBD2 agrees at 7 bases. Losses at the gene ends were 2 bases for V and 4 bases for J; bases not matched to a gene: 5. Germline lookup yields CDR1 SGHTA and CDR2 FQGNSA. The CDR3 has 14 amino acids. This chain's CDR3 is CASSLSSGTYEQYF. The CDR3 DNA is TGTGCCAGCAGCTTATCGAGCGGGACTTACGAGCAGTACTTC.

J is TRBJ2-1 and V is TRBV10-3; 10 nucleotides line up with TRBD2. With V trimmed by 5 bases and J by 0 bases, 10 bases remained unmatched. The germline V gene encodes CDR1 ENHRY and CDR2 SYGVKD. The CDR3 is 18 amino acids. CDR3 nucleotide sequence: TGTGCCATCAGTAAGTTTGGGCTAGCGGGGGCCTCCTACAATGAGCAGTTCTTC. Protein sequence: CAISKFGLAGASYNEQFF.

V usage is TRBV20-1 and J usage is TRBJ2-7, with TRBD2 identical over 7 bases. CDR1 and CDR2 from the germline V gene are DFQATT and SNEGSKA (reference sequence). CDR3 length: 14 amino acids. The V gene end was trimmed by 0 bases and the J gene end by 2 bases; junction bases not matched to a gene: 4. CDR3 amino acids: CSARDKRGPYEQYF. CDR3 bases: TGCAGTGCTAGAGATAAGCGGGGTCCCTACGAGCAGTACTTC.

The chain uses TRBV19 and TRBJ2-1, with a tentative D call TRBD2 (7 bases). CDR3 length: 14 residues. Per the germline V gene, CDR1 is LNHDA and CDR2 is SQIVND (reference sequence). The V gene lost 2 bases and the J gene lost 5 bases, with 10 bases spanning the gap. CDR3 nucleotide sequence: TGTGCCAGTAGTATATGGGGGGGCAACAATGAGCAGTTCTTC. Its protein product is CASSIWGGNNEQFF.

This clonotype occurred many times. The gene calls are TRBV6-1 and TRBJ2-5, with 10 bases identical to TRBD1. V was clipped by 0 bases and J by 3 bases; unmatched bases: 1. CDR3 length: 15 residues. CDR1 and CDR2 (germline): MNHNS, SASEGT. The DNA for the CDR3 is TGTGCCAGCAGTGAAGCAGGGACAGGGGAAGAGACCCAGTACTTC. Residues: CASSEAGTGEETQYF.

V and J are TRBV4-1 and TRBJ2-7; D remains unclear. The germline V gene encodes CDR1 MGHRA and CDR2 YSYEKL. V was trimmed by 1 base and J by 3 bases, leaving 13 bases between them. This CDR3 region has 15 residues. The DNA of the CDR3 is TGCGCCAGCAGCCAAGGGGTGGTCCCTGACTACGAGCAGTACTTC. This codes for CASSQGVVPDYEQYF.

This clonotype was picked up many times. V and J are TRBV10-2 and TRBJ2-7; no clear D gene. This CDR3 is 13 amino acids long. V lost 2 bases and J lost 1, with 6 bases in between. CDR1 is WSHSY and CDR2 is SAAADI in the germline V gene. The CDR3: CASSEHKSYEQYF. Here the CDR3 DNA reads TGCGCCAGCAGTGAGCACAAGTCCTACGAGCAGTACTTC.

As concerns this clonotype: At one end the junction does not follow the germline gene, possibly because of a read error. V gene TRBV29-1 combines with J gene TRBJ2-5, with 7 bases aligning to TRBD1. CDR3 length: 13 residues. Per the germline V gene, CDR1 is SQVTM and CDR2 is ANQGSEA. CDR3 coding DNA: TGCAGCTTTGAAAGGGGGCAGAGAGAGACCCAGTACTTC. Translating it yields CSFERGQRETQYF.

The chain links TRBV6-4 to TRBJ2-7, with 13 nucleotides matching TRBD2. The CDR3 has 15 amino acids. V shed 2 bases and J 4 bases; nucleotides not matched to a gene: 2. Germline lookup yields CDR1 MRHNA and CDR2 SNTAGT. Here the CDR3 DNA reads TGTGCCAGCAGTGACGGGACTAGCGGGGTGTACGAGCAGTACTTC. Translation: CASSDGTSGVYEQYF.

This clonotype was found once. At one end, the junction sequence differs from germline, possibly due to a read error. Here the CDR3 DNA reads TGTGCCGTTTTCCTCCCGCCCACCTACGAGCAGTGCTTC. Protein product: CAVFLPPTYEQCF. The chain carries TRBV7-9 and TRBJ2-7, with D hard to call. CDR1 and CDR2 (germline): SEHNR, FQNEAQ (reference sequence). The CDR3 runs 13 residues.

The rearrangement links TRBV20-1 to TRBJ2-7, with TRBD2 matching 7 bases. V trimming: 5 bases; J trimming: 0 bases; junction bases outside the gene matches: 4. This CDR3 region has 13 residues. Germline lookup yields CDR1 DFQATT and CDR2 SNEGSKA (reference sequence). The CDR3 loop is CSAVRESSYEQYF. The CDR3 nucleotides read TGCAGTGCTGTGCGGGAGTCCTCCTACGAGCAGTACTTC.

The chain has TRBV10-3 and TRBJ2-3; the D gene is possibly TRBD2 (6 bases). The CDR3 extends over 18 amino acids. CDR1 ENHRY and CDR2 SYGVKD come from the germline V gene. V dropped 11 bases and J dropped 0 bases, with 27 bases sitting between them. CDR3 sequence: CASGAETRGFLSTDTQYF. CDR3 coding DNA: TGTGCCTCCGGGGCCGAGACTAGAGGGTTTCTTAGCACAGATACGCAGTATTTT.

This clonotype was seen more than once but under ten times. The CDR3 loop reads CASSQAMSPDYGYTF. For the CDR3, the DNA is TGCGCCAGCAGCCAAGCTATGAGCCCCGACTATGGCTACACCTTC. The rearrangement links TRBV4-3 to TRBJ1-2; D gene ambiguous. Germline loops: CDR1 LGHNA, CDR2 YSLEER. V was shortened by 1 base and J by 3 bases, with 12 bases between the two germline ends. CDR3 size: 15 residues.

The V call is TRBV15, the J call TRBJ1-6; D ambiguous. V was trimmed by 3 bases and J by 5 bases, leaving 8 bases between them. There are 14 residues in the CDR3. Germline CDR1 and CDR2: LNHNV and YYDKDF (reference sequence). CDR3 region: CATSSQTNNSPLHF. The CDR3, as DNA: TGTGCCACCAGCAGCCAGACCAATAATTCACCCCTCCACTTT.

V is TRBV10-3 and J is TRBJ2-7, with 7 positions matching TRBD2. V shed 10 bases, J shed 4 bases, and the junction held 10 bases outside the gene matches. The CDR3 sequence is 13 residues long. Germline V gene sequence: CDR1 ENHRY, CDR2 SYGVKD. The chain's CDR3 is CATREETEYEQYF. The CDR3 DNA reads TGTGCCACCCGGGAGGAGACGGAATACGAGCAGTACTTC.